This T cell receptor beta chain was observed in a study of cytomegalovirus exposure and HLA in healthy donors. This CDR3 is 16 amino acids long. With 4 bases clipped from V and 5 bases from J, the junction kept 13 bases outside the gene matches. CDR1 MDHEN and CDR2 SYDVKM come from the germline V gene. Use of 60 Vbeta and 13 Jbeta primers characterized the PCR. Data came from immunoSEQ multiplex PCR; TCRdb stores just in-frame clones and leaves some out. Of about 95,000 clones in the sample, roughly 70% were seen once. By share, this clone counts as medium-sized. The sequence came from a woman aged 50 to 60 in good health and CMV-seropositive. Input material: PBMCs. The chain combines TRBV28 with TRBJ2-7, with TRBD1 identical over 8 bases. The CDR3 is CASSSSRGRNTHEQYF. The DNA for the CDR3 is TGTGCCAGCAGTTCATCCAGGGGGCGTAATACCCACGAGCAGTACTTC.